This TCR beta chain originates from a study of blood T cells in healthy people across ages. A sample-barcoded 5' primer and a J-beta primer mix were used in a second PCR of roughly 6 to 11 cycles. Using its own MiXCR run on the 5' RACE reads, TCRdb lists one record per CDR3 protein. The data contain more than 650,000 distinct CDR3 sequences, roughly 20% of them singletons. This CDR3 is built from 15 residues. V trimming: 4 bases; J trimming: 5 bases; junction bases outside the gene matches: 9. The germline gives CDR1 SGHRS, CDR2 YFSETQ. This clonotype was recorded a few times. This receptor was taken from a man aged 65 to 79 in good health. The chain links TRBV5-1 to TRBJ2-1; TRBD2 aligns across 7 bases. The sequencing input was blood. The CDR3 sequence: CASSPLAEPNNEQFF. CDR3 DNA: TGCGCCAGCAGCCCTCTAGCGGAACCAAACAATGAGCAGTTCTTC.